The source of this T cell receptor beta chain is a study of T cells after yellow fever vaccination. Study details: For low cell numbers, libraries were made with SMART-Seq v4 Ultra Low Input.

Findings and limits, study-wide: Bulk-population clonotypes that are abundant could appear as contaminants in FACS-sorted repertoires. Compared with primary, the secondary response was weaker and peaked at day 5, not 15.

TCRdb reanalysed the 5' RACE reads using MiXCR and keeps one entry per CDR3 protein. The sample consists of under 700,000 distinct CDR3 sequences, approximately 16% of them appearing once. Germline V gives CDR1 MNHEY, CDR2 SMNVEV (reference sequence). The CDR3 runs 19 residues. Trimming removed 5 bases from V and 3 bases from J, with 28 bases in between. Turning to this clonotype: Its target is not known.

The input for sequencing was PBMCs, taken around 5 days after the first yellow fever vaccination. This sequence originates from a man aged 18 to 30 who received the YFV17D yellow fever vaccine. V usage is TRBV27 and J usage is TRBJ2-5; possible D gene TRBD2, 5 bases. The CDR3 DNA reads as TGTGCCAGCAGTCTCACCAGCGTTAGCGCCCTGGCGGCTAAAGAGACCCAGTACTTC. As protein: CASSLTSVSALAAKETQYF.